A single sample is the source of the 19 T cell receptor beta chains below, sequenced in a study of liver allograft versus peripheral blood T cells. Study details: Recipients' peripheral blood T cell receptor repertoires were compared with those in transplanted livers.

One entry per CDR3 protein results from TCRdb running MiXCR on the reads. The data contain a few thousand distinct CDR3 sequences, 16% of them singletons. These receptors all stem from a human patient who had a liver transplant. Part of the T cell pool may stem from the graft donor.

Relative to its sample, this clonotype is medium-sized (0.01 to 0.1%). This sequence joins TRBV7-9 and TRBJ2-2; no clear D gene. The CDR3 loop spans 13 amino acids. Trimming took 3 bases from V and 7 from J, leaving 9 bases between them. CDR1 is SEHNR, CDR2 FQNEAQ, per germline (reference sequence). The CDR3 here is CASSFPDLGELFF. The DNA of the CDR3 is TGTGCCAGCAGCTTCCCTGATCTCGGGGAGCTGTTTTTT.

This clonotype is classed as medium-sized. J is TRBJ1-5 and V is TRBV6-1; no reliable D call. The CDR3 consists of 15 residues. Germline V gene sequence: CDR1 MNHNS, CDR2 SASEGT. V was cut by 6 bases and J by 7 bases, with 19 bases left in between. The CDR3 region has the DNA TGTGCCAGCAGCTATCCCCGGTGGTCGGGGCAGCCCCAGCATTTT. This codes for CASSYPRWSGQPQHF.

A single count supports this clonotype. In DNA form, the CDR3 reads TGTGCCAGCTCACCTCCGACAGACTCCTACGAGCAGTACTTC. It specifies CASSPPTDSYEQYF. V and J are TRBV18 and TRBJ2-7; the D gene is possibly TRBD1 (5 bases). V was shortened by 3 bases and J by 0 bases, with 9 bases between the two germline ends. This CDR3 is built from 14 residues. Germline lookup yields CDR1 KGHSH and CDR2 LQKENI.

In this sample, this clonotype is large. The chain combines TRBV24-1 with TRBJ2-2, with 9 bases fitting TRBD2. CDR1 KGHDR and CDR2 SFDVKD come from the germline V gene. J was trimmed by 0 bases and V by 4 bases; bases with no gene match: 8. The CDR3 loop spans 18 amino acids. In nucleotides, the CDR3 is TGTGCCACCAGTGACCCGGGACTAGCCGGAACGAACACCGGGGAGCTGTTTTTT. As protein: CATSDPGLAGTNTGELFF.

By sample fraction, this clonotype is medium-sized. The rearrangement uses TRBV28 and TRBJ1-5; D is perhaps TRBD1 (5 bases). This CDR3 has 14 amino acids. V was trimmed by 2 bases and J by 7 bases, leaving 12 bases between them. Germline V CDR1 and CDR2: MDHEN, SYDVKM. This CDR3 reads CASSLGATNQPQHF. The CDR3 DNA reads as TGTGCCAGCAGTTTAGGGGCAACTAACCAGCCCCAGCATTTT.

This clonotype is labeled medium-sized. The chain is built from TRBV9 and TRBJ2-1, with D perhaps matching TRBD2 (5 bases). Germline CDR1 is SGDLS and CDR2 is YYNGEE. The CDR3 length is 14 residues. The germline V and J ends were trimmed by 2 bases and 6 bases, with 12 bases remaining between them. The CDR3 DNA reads TGTGCCAGCAGCGTTGGTCCGGAGGCCAATGAGCAGTTCTTC. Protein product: CASSVGPEANEQFF.

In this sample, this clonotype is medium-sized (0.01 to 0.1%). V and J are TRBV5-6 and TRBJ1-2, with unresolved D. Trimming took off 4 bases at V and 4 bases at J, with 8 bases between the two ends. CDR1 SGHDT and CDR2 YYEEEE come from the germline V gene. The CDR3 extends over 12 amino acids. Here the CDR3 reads CASSPEGYGYTF. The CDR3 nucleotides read TGTGCCAGCAGCCCAGAGGGCTATGGCTACACCTTC.

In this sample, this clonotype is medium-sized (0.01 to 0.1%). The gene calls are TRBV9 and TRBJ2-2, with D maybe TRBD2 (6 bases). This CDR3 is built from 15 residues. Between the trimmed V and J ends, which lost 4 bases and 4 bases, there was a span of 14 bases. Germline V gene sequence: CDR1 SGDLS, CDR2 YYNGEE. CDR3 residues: CASSPTGTGTGELFF. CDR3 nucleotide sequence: TGTGCCAGCAGCCCCACCGGGACTGGCACCGGGGAGCTGTTTTTT.

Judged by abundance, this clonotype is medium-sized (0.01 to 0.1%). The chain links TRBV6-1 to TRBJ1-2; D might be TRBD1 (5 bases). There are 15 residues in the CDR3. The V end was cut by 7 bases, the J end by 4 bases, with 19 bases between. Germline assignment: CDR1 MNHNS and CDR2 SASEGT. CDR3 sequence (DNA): TGTGCCAGCATTAGCGGGACGGCAGATTCCTATGGCTACACCTTC. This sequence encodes CASISGTADSYGYTF.

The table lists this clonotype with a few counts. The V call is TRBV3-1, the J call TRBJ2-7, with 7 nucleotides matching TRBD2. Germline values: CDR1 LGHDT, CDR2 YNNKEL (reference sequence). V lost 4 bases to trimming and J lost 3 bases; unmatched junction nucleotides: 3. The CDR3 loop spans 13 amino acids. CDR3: CASSPREGYEQYF. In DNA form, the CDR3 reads TGTGCCAGCAGCCCCAGGGAGGGCTACGAGCAGTACTTC.

The CDR3 loop is CASSGPLNTEAFF. The DNA for the CDR3 is TGTGCCAGCAGTGGTCCATTGAACACTGAAGCTTTCTTT. V and J are TRBV12-3 or TRBV12-4 and TRBJ1-1; D ambiguous. The CDR3 runs 13 residues. V was trimmed by 5 bases and J by 0 bases, leaving 7 bases between them.

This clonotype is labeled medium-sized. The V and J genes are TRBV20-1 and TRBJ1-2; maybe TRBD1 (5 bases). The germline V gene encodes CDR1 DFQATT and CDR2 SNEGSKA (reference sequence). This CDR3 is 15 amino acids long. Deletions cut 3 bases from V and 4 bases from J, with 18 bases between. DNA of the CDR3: TGCAGTGCTAGTGACAGACTCGCTGATCCCTATGGCTACACCTTC. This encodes CSASDRLADPYGYTF.

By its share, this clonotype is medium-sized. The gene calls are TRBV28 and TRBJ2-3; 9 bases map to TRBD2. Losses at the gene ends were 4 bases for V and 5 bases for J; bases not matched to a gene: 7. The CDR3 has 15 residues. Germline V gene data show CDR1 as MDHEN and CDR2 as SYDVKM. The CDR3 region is CASSSASGVKDTQYF. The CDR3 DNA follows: TGTGCCAGCAGTTCGGCTAGCGGGGTTAAAGATACGCAGTATTTT. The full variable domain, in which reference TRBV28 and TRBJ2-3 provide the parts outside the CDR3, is DVKVTQSSRYLVKRTGEKVFLECVQDMDHENMFWYRQDPGLGLRLIYFSYDVKMKEKGDIPEGYSVSREKKERFSLILESASTNQTSMYLCASSSASGVKDTQYFGPGTRLTVL.

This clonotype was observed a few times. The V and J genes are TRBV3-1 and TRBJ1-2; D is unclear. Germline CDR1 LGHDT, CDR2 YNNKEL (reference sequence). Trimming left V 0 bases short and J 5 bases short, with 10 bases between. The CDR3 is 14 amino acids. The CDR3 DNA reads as TGTGCCAGCAGCCAAGATAGGAACGCATATGGCTACACCTTC. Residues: CASSQDRNAYGYTF.

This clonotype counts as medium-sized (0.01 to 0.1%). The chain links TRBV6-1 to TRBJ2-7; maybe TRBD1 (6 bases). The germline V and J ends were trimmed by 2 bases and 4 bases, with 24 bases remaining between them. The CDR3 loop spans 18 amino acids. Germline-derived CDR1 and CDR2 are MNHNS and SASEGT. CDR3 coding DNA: TGTGCCAGCAGTGAACGCATATCAAAAGGGACAATATATTACGAGCAGTACTTC. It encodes CASSERISKGTIYYEQYF.

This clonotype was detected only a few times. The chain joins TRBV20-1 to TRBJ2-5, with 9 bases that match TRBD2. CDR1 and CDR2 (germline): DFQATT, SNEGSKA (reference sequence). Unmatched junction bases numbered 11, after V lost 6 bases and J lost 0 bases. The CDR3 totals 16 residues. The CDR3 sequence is CSAGGLAPRYQETQYF. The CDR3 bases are TGCAGTGCCGGGGGACTAGCCCCAAGGTACCAAGAGACCCAGTACTTC.

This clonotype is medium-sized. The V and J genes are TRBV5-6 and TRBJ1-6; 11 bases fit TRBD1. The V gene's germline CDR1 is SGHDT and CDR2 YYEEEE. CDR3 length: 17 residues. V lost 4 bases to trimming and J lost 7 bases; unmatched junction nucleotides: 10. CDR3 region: CASSGGTGGFSNSPLHF. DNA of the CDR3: TGTGCCAGCAGCGGAGGGACAGGGGGTTTTTCCAATTCACCCCTCCACTTT.

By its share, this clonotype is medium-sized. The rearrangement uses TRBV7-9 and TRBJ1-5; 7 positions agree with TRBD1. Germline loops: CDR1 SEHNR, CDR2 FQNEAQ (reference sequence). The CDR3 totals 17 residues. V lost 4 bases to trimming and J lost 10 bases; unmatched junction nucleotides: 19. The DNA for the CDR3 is TGTGCCAGCAGCTCTGCTTACGCCCATAGCCGACAGGGACCCCAGCATTTT. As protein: CASSSAYAHSRQGPQHF.

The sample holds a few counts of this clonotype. The DNA of the CDR3 is TGTGCCAGCAGCGTCGACAGGGGAACTAATGAAAAACTGTTTTTT. This codes for CASSVDRGTNEKLFF. This sequence joins TRBV11-2 and TRBJ1-4, with 8 positions matching TRBD1. This CDR3 comprises 15 residues. In germline, CDR1 is SGHAT, CDR2 FQNNGV. Unmatched junction bases numbered 3, after V lost 5 bases and J lost 1 base.